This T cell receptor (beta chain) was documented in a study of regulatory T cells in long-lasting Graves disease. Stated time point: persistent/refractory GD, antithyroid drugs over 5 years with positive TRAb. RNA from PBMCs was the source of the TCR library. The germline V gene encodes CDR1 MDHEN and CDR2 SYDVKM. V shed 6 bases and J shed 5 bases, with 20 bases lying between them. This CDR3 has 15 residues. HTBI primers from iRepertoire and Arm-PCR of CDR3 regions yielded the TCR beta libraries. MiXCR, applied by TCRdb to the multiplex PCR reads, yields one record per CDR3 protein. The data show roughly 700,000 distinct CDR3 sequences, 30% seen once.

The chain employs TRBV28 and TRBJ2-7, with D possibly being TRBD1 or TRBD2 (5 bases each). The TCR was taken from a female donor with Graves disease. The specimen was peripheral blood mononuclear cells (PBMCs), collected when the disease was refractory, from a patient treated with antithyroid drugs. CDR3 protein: CASSQDRGRDHEQYF. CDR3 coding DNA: TGTGCCAGCAGCCAAGATCGGGGCAGGGACCACGAGCAGTACTTC. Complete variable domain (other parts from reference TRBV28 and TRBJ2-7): DVKVTQSSRYLVKRTGEKVFLECVQDMDHENMFWYRQDPGLGLRLIYFSYDVKMKEKGDIPEGYSVSREKKERFSLILESASTNQTSMYLCASSQDRGRDHEQYFGPGTRLTVT.